This entry lists 5 T cell receptor beta chains sequenced from one sample in a study of blood T cell repertoires in COVID-19. TCRdb's copy holds only in-frame clones and misses some; the assay was immunoSEQ multiplex PCR. The repertoire holds 330,000 or so clones, with around 90% as singletons. Sample: peripheral blood. Receptors originate from a woman aged 60 to 75 with COVID-19, enrolled during active disease.

This clone was seen a single time. This chain uses TRBV13 with TRBJ1-2, with TRBD1 matching over 7 bases. V was clipped by 5 bases and J by 8 bases; unmatched bases: 8. Per germline, CDR1 PRHDT and CDR2 FYEKMQ (reference sequence). This CDR3 contains 13 residues. CDR3 protein: CASSATGARGYTF. DNA of the CDR3: TGTGCCAGCAGCGCTACAGGGGCTCGAGGCTACACCTTC.

This clone was detected only once. The chain employs TRBV9 and TRBJ1-1, with 7 positions matching TRBD1. V trimming: 0 bases; J trimming: 3 bases; junction bases outside the gene matches: 8. CDR3 size: 16 residues. Germline lookup yields CDR1 SGDLS and CDR2 YYNGEE. CDR3 DNA: TGTGCCAGCAGCGTAGCCGGCCAGGGGGGATACACTGAAGCTTTCTTT. Protein sequence: CASSVAGQGGYTEAFF.

This chain uses TRBV6-5 with TRBJ1-3, with a possible D match to TRBD1 (5 bases). Germline lookup yields CDR1 MNHEY and CDR2 SVGAGI. The length of the CDR3 is 15 residues. The V gene lost 4 bases and the J gene lost 4 bases, with 14 bases spanning the gap. This CDR3 is CASSSQGNPGNTIYF. CDR3 nucleotides: TGTGCCAGCAGTTCTCAGGGTAATCCCGGAAACACCATATATTTT.

The V call is TRBV4-1, the J call TRBJ1-2; the match to TRBD1 covers 8 bases. CDR1 MGHRA and CDR2 YSYEKL come from the germline V gene. V lost 1 base to trimming and J lost 4 bases; unmatched junction nucleotides: 5. The CDR3 has 15 residues. CDR3 loop: CASSQGQGILYGYTF. The DNA of the CDR3 is TGCGCCAGCAGCCAAGGACAGGGGATTCTCTATGGCTACACCTTC.

The chain joins TRBV4-1 to TRBJ2-1; possible D gene TRBD2, 5 bases. The germline V gene has CDR1 MGHRA and CDR2 YSYEKL. The CDR3 length is 14 residues. V was shortened by 0 bases and J by 15 bases, with 18 bases between the two germline ends. This CDR3 reads CASSQDSRGSAGFF. As DNA, the CDR3 is TGCGCCAGCAGCCAAGATTCTCGCGGGTCAGCAGGGTTCTTC.